Listed here are 26 T cell receptor beta chains from one sample, sequenced in a study of cytomegalovirus exposure and HLA in healthy donors. Use of 60 Vbeta and 13 Jbeta primers characterized the PCR. TCRdb's table, derived via immunoSEQ multiplex PCR, lists solely in-frame clones and lacks some. Here the sample spans more than 95,000 clones, roughly a tenth being singletons. Material for sequencing was PBMCs. Receptors were obtained from a man aged 40-50 years in good health and CMV-seropositive.

Here the CDR3 reads CASSLDRTRSYGYTF. The CDR3 DNA is TGTGCCAGCAGCTTAGATCGGACAAGAAGCTATGGCTACACCTTC. The V call is TRBV7-8, the J call TRBJ1-2, with D perhaps matching TRBD1 (5 bases). Germline values: CDR1 SGHVS, CDR2 FQNEAQ. V gave up 1 base and J gave up 4 bases, with 13 bases separating them. The CDR3 runs to 15 residues.

The table lists this clone with a few counts. The rearrangement joins TRBV5-4 to TRBJ2-4; 8 bases agree with TRBD2. The V segment lost 1 base and the J segment 6 bases; nucleotides outside the gene matches: 12. The CDR3 contains 17 residues. The V gene's germline CDR1 is SGHNT and CDR2 YYREEE (reference sequence). CDR3: CASSLPGAGEEGNIQYF. DNA of the CDR3: TGTGCCAGCAGCTTGCCTGGAGCGGGAGAGGAGGGAAACATTCAGTACTTC.

This clone turned up a few times. The rearrangement uses TRBV7-2 and TRBJ2-5; 7 bases fit TRBD2. Unmatched junction bases numbered 6, after V lost 3 bases and J lost 2 bases. The CDR3 sequence is 15 residues long. Per the germline V gene, CDR1 is SGHTA and CDR2 is FQGNSA. The CDR3 loop is CASSLNGRYQETQYF. The CDR3, as DNA: TGTGCCAGCAGCTTGAACGGGAGGTATCAAGAGACCCAGTACTTC.

The sample holds a few counts of this clone. V is TRBV9 and J is TRBJ2-1; 7 bases are shared with TRBD2. CDR1 is SGDLS and CDR2 is YYNGEE in the germline V gene. CDR3 length: 15 amino acids. The V segment lost 2 bases and the J segment 7 bases; nucleotides outside the gene matches: 9. The CDR3 DNA is TGTGCCAGCAGCGTCATGGGGAGGGCCGGGAATGAGCAGTTCTTC. This sequence encodes CASSVMGRAGNEQFF.

CDR3 residues: CASNGLNEDTQYF. Written as DNA, the CDR3 is TGTGCCAGCAATGGACTAAATGAAGATACGCAGTATTTT. V is TRBV19 and J is TRBJ2-3; a possible D gene is TRBD2 (6 bases). From germline, CDR1 is LNHDA and CDR2 SQIVND (reference sequence). With 9 bases removed from V and 5 bases from J, the gap between germline ends came to 15 bases. The CDR3 length is 13 residues.

The gene calls are TRBV6-5 and TRBJ2-7; tentative D call: TRBD2 (5 bases). The CDR3 contains 12 residues. Trimming removed 8 bases at V and 7 bases at J, with 15 bases between. Germline CDR1 is MNHEY and CDR2 is SVGAGI. CDR3 DNA: TGTGCCAGCTCGGTTGGGTCGGGGGAGCAGTACTTC. This translates into CASSVGSGEQYF.

This clone occurred many times. V gene TRBV5-1 combines with J gene TRBJ1-3; 9 bases map to TRBD1. CDR3 length: 15 amino acids. Germline V lookup: CDR1 SGHRS, CDR2 YFSETQ. Germline trimming cut 2 bases from V and 5 bases from J; bases unmatched to any gene: 5. CDR3 loop: CASSFPGTGRNTIYF. CDR3 nucleotides: TGCGCCAGCAGCTTCCCAGGGACAGGGAGAAACACCATATATTTT.

This rearrangement joins TRBV28 to TRBJ2-5, with TRBD2 matching over 9 bases. Near its end, the DNA agrees better with TRBJ2-7, so the J call may be wrong. Germline V gene lookup returns CDR1 MDHEN and CDR2 SYDVKM. The CDR3 loop spans 14 amino acids. The CDR3 here is CASNLAGVGYEQYF. As DNA, the CDR3 is TGTGCCAGCAACTTAGCGGGAGTCGGATACGAGCAGTACTTC.

The CDR3 nucleotides are TGTGCCAGCAGGGATAGCGGGCTAGCCAAAAACATTCAGTACTTC. Translation: CASRDSGLAKNIQYF. The V call is TRBV9, the J call TRBJ2-4; 7 positions agree with TRBD2. From germline, CDR1 is SGDLS and CDR2 YYNGEE. V lost 5 bases, J lost 0 bases, and 5 bases stayed unmatched. The CDR3 loop spans 15 amino acids.

This clone was seen more than once but under ten times. The chain carries TRBV6-1 and TRBJ1-5; 7 bases are a match to TRBD1. After removal of 8 bases from V and 4 bases from J, the junction contained 8 bases not matched to a gene. CDR1 and CDR2 (germline): MNHNS, SASEGT. CDR3 length: 14 amino acids. The CDR3 spells CASRPGTANQPQHF. CDR3 DNA sequence: TGTGCCAGCCGGCCTGGGACAGCAAATCAGCCCCAGCATTTT.

This clone has just a few counts. The CDR3 region is CASSLRRGGTDTQYF. Here the CDR3 DNA reads TGTGCCAGCAGCTTAAGGAGGGGAGGTACAGATACGCAGTATTTT. The chain is built from TRBV7-9 and TRBJ2-3; tentatively, D is TRBD2 (6 bases). The germline CDR1 and CDR2 sequences are SEHNR and FQNEAQ (reference sequence). The CDR3 totals 15 residues. The V end was cut by 2 bases, the J end by 3 bases, with 12 bases between.

This clone appeared a few times. The CDR3: CATGPDSSYEQYF. For the CDR3, the DNA is TGCGCCACAGGCCCCGATAGCTCCTACGAGCAGTACTTC. The rearrangement uses TRBV4-1 and TRBJ2-7; D gene unclear. Trimming stripped 10 bases from V and 0 bases from J, with 13 bases between. Germline V gene lookup returns CDR1 MGHRA and CDR2 YSYEKL. This CDR3 contains 13 residues.

This chain connects TRBV5-1 to TRBJ2-3, with 8 nucleotides matching TRBD2. The CDR3 is made up of 15 amino acids. V lost 4 bases and J lost 1; bases outside the gene matches: 5. Germline lookup yields CDR1 SGHRS and CDR2 YFSETQ. The CDR3: CASSPLADGTDTQYF. DNA for the CDR3: TGCGCCAGCAGCCCACTAGCGGATGGCACAGATACGCAGTATTTT.

The CDR3 region has the DNA TGTGCCAGCAGTGCCGGGAATGGTACCTACGAGCAGTACTTC. Translation gives CASSAGNGTYEQYF. This chain links TRBV11-1 with TRBJ2-7; possible D gene TRBD2, 5 bases. V was pared by 6 bases and J by 2 bases, with 14 bases between. The CDR3 runs 14 residues. Germline lookup yields CDR1 SGHAT and CDR2 FQDESV (reference sequence).

This clone has only a few counts. The rearrangement links TRBV5-6 to TRBJ2-1; the match to TRBD2 covers 13 bases. This CDR3 contains 17 residues. The germline V gene encodes CDR1 SGHDT and CDR2 YYEEEE. V lost 0 bases to trimming and J lost 4 bases; unmatched junction nucleotides: 4. The CDR3: CASSLGGTSGAYNEQFF. In DNA form, the CDR3 reads TGTGCCAGCAGCTTGGGAGGGACTAGCGGGGCATACAATGAGCAGTTCTTC. The full variable domain, completed using reference TRBV5-6 and TRBJ2-1, is DAGVTQSPTHLIKTRGQQVTLRCSPKSGHDTVSWYQQALGQGPQFIFQYYEEEERQRGNFPDRFSGHQFPNYSSELNVNALLLGDSALYLCASSLGGTSGAYNEQFFGPGTRLTVL.

The chain carries TRBV7-3 and TRBJ2-5; unclear D gene. Germline V CDR1 and CDR2: SGHTA, FQGTGA. The CDR3 is 14 residues long. The germline V and J ends were trimmed by 0 bases and 1 base, with 6 bases remaining between them. The CDR3 nucleotides read TGTGCCAGCAGCTTAACGGGCAGCCAAGAGACCCAGTACTTC. Residues: CASSLTGSQETQYF.

The rearrangement joins TRBV6-4 to TRBJ2-2; D unclear. The CDR3 runs to 14 residues. The V end lost 0 bases, the J end lost 7 bases, and 9 bases lay between the germline ends. Germline V gene lookup returns CDR1 MRHNA and CDR2 SNTAGT. This CDR3 is CASSDSREVGELFF. The CDR3, as DNA: TGTGCCAGCAGTGACTCGAGAGAGGTCGGGGAGCTGTTTTTT.

This clone has only a few counts. The gene calls are TRBV4-1 and TRBJ2-2, with 12 bases that match TRBD2. Unmatched junction bases numbered 4, after V lost 0 bases and J lost 5 bases. Germline V lookup: CDR1 MGHRA, CDR2 YSYEKL. The length of the CDR3 is 17 residues. The CDR3 here is CASSQELAGGVTGELFF. In nucleotides, the CDR3 is TGCGCCAGCAGCCAAGAACTAGCGGGAGGCGTTACCGGGGAGCTGTTTTTT.

This clone has just a few counts. The chain couples TRBV7-2 to TRBJ2-4; TRBD1 matches at 9 bases. Trimming took 5 bases from V and 9 from J; bases not matched to a gene: 8. The CDR3 is 14 amino acids. CDR1 is SGHTA, CDR2 FQGNSA, per germline. Here the CDR3 reads CASSPRDRVGIQYF. CDR3 in DNA: TGTGCCAGCAGCCCTCGGGACAGGGTAGGCATTCAGTACTTC.

The chain employs TRBV7-9 and TRBJ2-1; weak D call: TRBD2 (6 bases). This CDR3 is 15 amino acids long. The germline gives CDR1 SEHNR, CDR2 FQNEAQ (reference sequence). Between the trimmed V and J ends, which lost 3 bases and 3 bases, there was a span of 12 bases. In DNA form, the CDR3 reads TGTGCCAGCAGCTTCGGGGGAGCTCTCTACAATGAGCAGTTCTTC. Translating gives CASSFGGALYNEQFF.

CDR3 in amino acids: CASRRYPGSSTDTQYF. Written as DNA, the CDR3 is TGCGCCAGCAGGAGGTATCCGGGTTCCTCCACAGATACGCAGTATTTT. The V call is TRBV5-1, the J call TRBJ2-3, with D unclear. The V end lost 5 bases, the J end lost 2 bases, and 18 bases lay between the germline ends. The germline CDR1 and CDR2 sequences are SGHRS and YFSETQ. The CDR3 has 16 amino acids.

This chain connects TRBV19 to TRBJ2-1, with a possible D match to TRBD2 (6 bases). Germline V gives CDR1 LNHDA, CDR2 SQIVND (reference sequence). V lost 5 bases and J lost 5, with 13 bases in between. The CDR3 contains 14 residues. Here the CDR3 DNA reads TGTGCCAGTAGTCCGGGGACTTTACACAATGAGCAGTTCTTC. Amino acid sequence: CASSPGTLHNEQFF. The complete variable domain, with remaining parts taken from reference TRBV19 and TRBJ2-1, reads DGGITQSPKYLFRKEGQNVTLSCEQNLNHDAMYWYRQDPGQGLRLIYYSQIVNDFQKGDIAEGYSVSREKKESFPLTVTSAQKNPTAFYLCASSPGTLHNEQFFGPGTRLTVL.

This clone has just a few counts. The chain is built from TRBV7-2 and TRBJ1-3; D unclear. V lost 1 base and J 0 bases, leaving 10 bases between the germline ends. Germline V gene sequence: CDR1 SGHTA, CDR2 FQGNSA. CDR3 size: 16 residues. The CDR3 bases are TGTGCCAGCAGCTTAGGAGGGTCTCACTCTGGAAACACCATATATTTT. It is translated as CASSLGGSHSGNTIYF.

This clone was seen a handful of times. The V call is TRBV19, the J call TRBJ2-2; D is ambiguous. V was clipped by 3 bases and J by 7 bases, with 9 bases between them. Germline CDR1 and CDR2: LNHDA and SQIVND (reference sequence). This CDR3 contains 13 residues. CDR3 protein: CASSIPVDGELFF. In DNA, the CDR3 is TGTGCCAGTAGTATCCCTGTAGACGGGGAGCTGTTTTTT.

This clone was seen a few times. The chain uses TRBV6-1 and TRBJ2-4, with D tentatively TRBD2 (6 bases). Germline loops: CDR1 MNHNS, CDR2 SASEGT. V shed 4 bases and J shed 2 bases, with 21 bases lying between them. CDR3 length: 18 residues. The CDR3 spells CASSVVASVGPPKNIQYF. The CDR3 nucleotides are TGTGCCAGCAGTGTTGTGGCTAGCGTCGGACCGCCCAAAAACATTCAGTACTTC.

This clone was recorded a few times. The rearrangement links TRBV5-4 to TRBJ1-1; D unclear. This CDR3 is 15 amino acids long. V gave up 6 bases and J gave up 2 bases, with 17 bases separating them. Germline CDR1 is SGHNT and CDR2 is YYREEE (reference sequence). CDR3 loop: CASTRRPPLNTEAFF. Here the CDR3 DNA reads TGTGCCAGCACCCGGAGGCCGCCACTAAACACTGAAGCTTTCTTT.